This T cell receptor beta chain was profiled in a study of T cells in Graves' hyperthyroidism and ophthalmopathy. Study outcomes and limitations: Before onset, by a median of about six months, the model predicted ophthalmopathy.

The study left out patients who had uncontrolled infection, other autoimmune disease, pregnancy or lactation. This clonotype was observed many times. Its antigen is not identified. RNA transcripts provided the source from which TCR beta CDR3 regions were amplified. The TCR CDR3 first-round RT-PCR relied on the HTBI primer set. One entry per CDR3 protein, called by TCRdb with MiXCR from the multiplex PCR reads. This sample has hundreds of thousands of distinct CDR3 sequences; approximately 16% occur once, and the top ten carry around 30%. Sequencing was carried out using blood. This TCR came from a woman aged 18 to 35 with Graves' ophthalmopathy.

In nucleotides, the CDR3 is TGTGCCAGCAGTTTTTTTTTAGGGACTTCAGGCACTGAAGCTTTCTTT. It specifies CASSFFLGTSGTEAFF. This chain uses TRBV12-3 or TRBV12-4 with TRBJ1-1; perhaps TRBD1 as D (5 bases). With 3 bases removed from V and 4 bases from J, the gap between germline ends came to 18 bases. The CDR3 runs to 16 residues.